This T cell receptor beta chain was sequenced during a study of human T cells and chemical hapten exposure. Study-level results: Counts of TCRs above 1 in 1000 frequency stayed unchanged with DPC sensitization.

Time point described: pre-sensitization, week 0. Treatment in this sample: therapeutic diphenylcyclopropenone sensitization with weekly scalp DPC. The ends were cut back, 7 bases at V and 4 bases at J, with 11 bases in the middle. Germline lookup yields CDR1 MNHNS and CDR2 SASEGT. This CDR3 comprises 13 residues. In the authors' workflow: Across samples, TCR counts had a median of about 92,000 and ranged from 23,224 to 690,600. TCRdb itself ran the RACE reads through MiXCR, one entry per CDR3 protein. TCRdb assigned the V and J calls; the authors' analysis was not used. The sample includes fewer than 140,000 distinct CDR3 sequences, about 12% of them seen just once. This clonotype was seen only a few times. No antigen is known for it.

The TCR sequence derives from a woman in her 50s with alopecia areata. Some clones in this sample may be carry-over from other donors' samples. This chain joins TRBV6-1 and TRBJ1-5, with D perhaps TRBD1 (6 bases). Sequenced material: whole blood, taken in connection with sensitization to the hapten diphenylcyclopropenone (DPC). DNA for the CDR3: TGTGCCAGCATCCCAGGGGCGAATCAGCCCCAGCATTTT. It translates to CASIPGANQPQHF.